What follows are 13 T cell receptor beta chains derived from one specimen sequenced in a study of cytomegalovirus exposure and HLA in healthy donors. The primer mix had 60 Vbeta and 13 Jbeta primers. Repertoires were generated with immunoSEQ multiplex PCR, while TCRdb's copy carries only in-frame clones and drops some. The sample has 150,000 or so clones, roughly 80% seen once. The sequenced sample was PBMCs. The receptors shown here come from a man aged 30 to 45 in good health and CMV-seropositive.

The CDR3: CASSLLNRGTSTDTQYF. The CDR3 DNA reads TGTGCCAGCAGTTTACTTAACAGGGGTACTAGCACAGATACGCAGTATTTT. The chain is built from TRBV28 and TRBJ2-3; 7 nucleotides align to TRBD1. The V segment lost 2 bases and the J segment 0 bases; nucleotides outside the gene matches: 8. CDR1 is MDHEN, CDR2 SYDVKM, per germline. This CDR3 region has 17 residues.

The chain employs TRBV5-1 and TRBJ2-3; D might be TRBD2 (6 bases). The CDR3 length is 15 residues. The germline V gene encodes CDR1 SGHRS and CDR2 YFSETQ. V was trimmed by 0 bases and J by 0 bases, leaving 8 bases between them. The CDR3 region is CASSLAGVSTDTQYF. DNA of the CDR3: TGCGCCAGCAGCTTGGCGGGGGTGAGCACAGATACGCAGTATTTT.

V gene TRBV15 combines with J gene TRBJ2-1; TRBD2 matches 8 bases. Trimming at V came to 4 bases and at J to 2 bases, leaving 4 bases not matched to a gene. Per germline, CDR1 LNHNV and CDR2 YYDKDF (reference sequence). CDR3 length: 15 residues. CDR3 sequence: CATSTGRATYNEQFF. CDR3 DNA sequence: TGTGCCACCAGCACCGGGAGGGCGACCTACAATGAGCAGTTCTTC.

The chain has TRBV5-6 and TRBJ1-1; D not certain. The germline gives CDR1 SGHDT, CDR2 YYEEEE. V was cut by 4 bases and J by 7 bases, with 20 bases left in between. The CDR3 contains 15 residues. The CDR3 region is CASSRVGAEVVEAFF. In DNA form, the CDR3 reads TGTGCCAGCAGCCGGGTGGGAGCCGAGGTCGTTGAAGCTTTCTTT.

V is TRBV6-6 and J is TRBJ1-5, with D tentatively TRBD1 (5 bases). Germline V CDR1 and CDR2: MNHNY, SVGAGI (reference sequence). This CDR3 has 14 amino acids. V gave up 6 bases and J gave up 5 bases, with 14 bases separating them. CDR3 sequence reads: CASRIQGVDQPQHF. CDR3 DNA sequence: TGTGCCAGCAGAATCCAGGGTGTAGATCAGCCCCAGCATTTT.

This clone occurred once. The DNA of the CDR3 is TGTGCCAGCAGCTTAGTCCAGGCCACCCACACAGATACGCAGTATTTT. The encoded protein is CASSLVQATHTDTQYF. The J gene is TRBJ2-3, the V gene TRBV7-2; unclear D gene. The length of the CDR3 is 16 residues. Trimming took 1 base from V and 2 from J, leaving 13 bases between them. Germline V gives CDR1 SGHTA, CDR2 FQGNSA.

The chain carries TRBV5-1 and TRBJ2-1; D is unclear. CDR1 SGHRS and CDR2 YFSETQ come from the germline V gene. The CDR3 sequence is 12 residues long. V was pared by 4 bases and J by 5 bases, with 7 bases between. The CDR3 nucleotides are TGCGCCAGCAGCCTAACCAACAATGAGCAGTTCTTC. Its protein product is CASSLTNNEQFF.

The gene calls are TRBV2 and TRBJ2-7; 7 positions match TRBD1. Per germline, CDR1 SNHLY and CDR2 FYNNEI. V trimming: 4 bases; J trimming: 0 bases; junction bases outside the gene matches: 12. The CDR3 length is 17 residues. The CDR3 DNA sequence: TGTGCCAGCAGTGCCGACATCCCGGGACAGTACTCCTACGAGCAGTACTTC. Protein: CASSADIPGQYSYEQYF.

J is TRBJ1-1 and V is TRBV28, with 7 bases lining up with TRBD1. CDR1 and CDR2 (germline): MDHEN, SYDVKM. V lost 2 bases to trimming and J lost 0 bases; unmatched junction nucleotides: 9. The CDR3 spans 17 residues. The CDR3 sequence is CASSLRLTGVLNTEAFF. CDR3 DNA: TGTGCCAGCAGTTTAAGGCTTACAGGGGTTTTGAACACTGAAGCTTTCTTT.

The chain recombines TRBV6-1 with TRBJ2-7; 7 bases are a match to TRBD2. This CDR3 is built from 15 residues. Per the germline V gene, CDR1 is MNHNS and CDR2 is SASEGT. V shed 6 bases and J 2 bases; nucleotides not matched to a gene: 10. Written as DNA, the CDR3 is TGTGCCAGCAGCATCGAGGCGGGAGTAGCCTACGAGCAGTACTTC. Encoded protein: CASSIEAGVAYEQYF.

The chain is built from TRBV27 and TRBJ2-7, with unresolved D. Germline lookup yields CDR1 MNHEY and CDR2 SMNVEV (reference sequence). Trimming shortened V by 2 bases and J by 6 bases, and 8 bases separated the two germline ends. The CDR3 loop spans 12 amino acids. This chain's CDR3 is CASSLLGGEQYF. CDR3 in DNA: TGTGCCAGCAGTTTACTTGGCGGCGAGCAGTACTTC.

V usage is TRBV6-6 and J usage is TRBJ1-1, with a weak D call TRBD1 (5 bases). The V end lost 0 bases, the J end lost 4 bases, and 9 bases lay between the germline ends. CDR3 length: 14 residues. Looked up from germline, CDR1 is MNHNY and CDR2 is SVGAGI (reference sequence). CDR3 residues: CASSYSGQGTEAFF. In DNA, the CDR3 is TGTGCCAGCAGTTACTCGGGGCAGGGCACTGAAGCTTTCTTT.

The V call is TRBV7-2, the J call TRBJ2-1; TRBD2 matches at 10 bases. The CDR3 has 15 residues. Trimming took 5 bases from V and 3 from J; bases not matched to a gene: 4. Germline CDR1 SGHTA, CDR2 FQGNSA. CDR3 coding DNA: TGTGCCAGCAGCGTTACTAGCGGGAACTACAATGAGCAGTTCTTC. Protein sequence: CASSVTSGNYNEQFF.